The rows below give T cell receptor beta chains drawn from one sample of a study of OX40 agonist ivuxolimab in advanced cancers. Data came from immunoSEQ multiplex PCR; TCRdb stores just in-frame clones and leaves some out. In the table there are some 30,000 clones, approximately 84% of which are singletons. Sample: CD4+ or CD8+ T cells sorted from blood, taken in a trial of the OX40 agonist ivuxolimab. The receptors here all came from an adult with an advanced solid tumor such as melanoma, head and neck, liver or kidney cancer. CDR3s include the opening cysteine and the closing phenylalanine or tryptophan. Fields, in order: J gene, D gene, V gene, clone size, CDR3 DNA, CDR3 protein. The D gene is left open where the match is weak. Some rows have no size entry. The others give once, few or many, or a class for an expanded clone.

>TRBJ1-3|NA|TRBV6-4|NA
TGTGCCAGCAGTGACTGGAGAATCTCTGGAAACACCATATATTTT
CASSDWRISGNTIYF
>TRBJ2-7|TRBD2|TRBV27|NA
TGTGCCAGCAGTCCCGGGACTAGCAGGCACGAGCAGTACTTC
CASSPGTSRHEQYF
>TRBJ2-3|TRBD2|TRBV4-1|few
TGCGCCAGCAGCCAATGGACTAGCGGGGCCGGGACAGATACGCAGTATTTT
CASSQWTSGAGTDTQYF
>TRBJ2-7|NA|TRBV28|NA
TGTGCCAGCAGTTGGGGTGGGGGAGGCTCCTACGAGCAGTACTTC
CASSWGGGGSYEQYF
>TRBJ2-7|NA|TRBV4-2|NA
TGTGCCAGCAGCCCCGACTACATCTCCTACGAGCAGTACTTC
CASSPDYISYEQYF
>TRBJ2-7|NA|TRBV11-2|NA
TGTGCCAGCACCCCGGATCAGGGCTACGAGCAGTACTTC
CASTPDQGYEQYF
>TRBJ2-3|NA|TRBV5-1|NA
TGCGCCAGCAGCTTGGCCGAAGATACGCAGTATTTT
CASSLAEDTQYF
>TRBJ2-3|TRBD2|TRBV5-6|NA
TGTGCCAGCAGCGCACCAGCGGGGGCGCAGAGTACGCAGTATTTT
CASSAPAGAQSTQYF
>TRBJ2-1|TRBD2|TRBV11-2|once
TGTGCCAGCAGCTTATACGGGGGGGACAATGAGCAGTTCTTC
CASSLYGGDNEQFF
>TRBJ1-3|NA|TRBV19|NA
TGTGCCAGTAGTCGGGGGGCAGGCCGCTCTGGAAACACCATATATTTT
CASSRGAGRSGNTIYF
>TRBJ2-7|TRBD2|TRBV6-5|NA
TGTGCCAGCGTCGGGGGAGGGCCGGTCGAGCAGTACTTC
CASVGGGPVEQYF
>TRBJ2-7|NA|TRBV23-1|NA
TGCGAGCCCAGCGGAGAGGAGCAGTACTTC
CEPSGEEQYF
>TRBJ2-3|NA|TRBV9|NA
TGTGCCAGCAGCCCCCATGACAGGTTTGGTACCACAGATACGCAGTATTTT
CASSPHDRFGTTDTQYF
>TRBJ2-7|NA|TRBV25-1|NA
TGTGCCAGCAGTGAAGAGTGGACTACCGTTTACGAGCAGTACTTC
CASSEEWTTVYEQYF
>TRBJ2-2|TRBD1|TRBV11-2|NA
TGTGCCAGCAGCTTAGGCTGGGGACAGAAATACACCGGGGAGCTGTTTTTT
CASSLGWGQKYTGELFF
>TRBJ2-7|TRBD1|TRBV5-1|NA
TGCGCCAGCAGCTTCGACAGGGGGCGATGGTACGAGCAGTACTTC
CASSFDRGRWYEQYF
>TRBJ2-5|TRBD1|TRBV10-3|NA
TGTGCCCGCAGTGTCGGAAAGGGGGCAGGGGAGACCCAGTACTTC
CARSVGKGAGETQYF
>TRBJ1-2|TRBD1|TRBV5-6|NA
TGTGCCAGCAGCTACTCCGGGACAGCCAACTATGGCTACACCTTC
CASSYSGTANYGYTF
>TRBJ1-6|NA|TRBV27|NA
TGTGCCAGCAGTCAGGGGACCATCCTTACTCTCCACTTT
CASSQGTILTLHF
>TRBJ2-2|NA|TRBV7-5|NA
TGTGTCAGAAGCTTAAAGAGTTCAAGGAGGCCGACCGGGGAGCTGTTTTTT
CVRSLKSSRRPTGELFF
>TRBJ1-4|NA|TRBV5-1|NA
TGCGCCAGCACCCAAGGGGGTCTCGGTGAAAAACTGTTTTTT
CASTQGGLGEKLFF
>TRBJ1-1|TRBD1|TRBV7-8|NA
TGTGCCAGCAGCCCTAACAGGACAGGTAAAAGGACTGAAGCTTTCTTT
CASSPNRTGKRTEAFF
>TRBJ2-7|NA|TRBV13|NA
TGTGCCAGCAGCCTCGGGCGCACAGGTATGGTCCAGGAGTACTTC
CASSLGRTGMVQEYF
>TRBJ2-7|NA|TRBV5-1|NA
TGCGCCAGCAGCTCCGGGACTCCTATCTACGAGCAGTACTTC
CASSSGTPIYEQYF
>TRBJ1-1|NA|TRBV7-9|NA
TGTGCCAGCAGCGCTACAGGGAGCACTGAAGCTTTCTTT
CASSATGSTEAFF
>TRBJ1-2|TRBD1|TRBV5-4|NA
TGTGCCAGCAGCTTGATTGAACAGGGGGCTTACTATGGCTACACCTTC
CASSLIEQGAYYGYTF
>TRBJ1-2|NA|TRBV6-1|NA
TGTGCCAGCAGTGCCTCGGGCCTGGGGGATGGCTACACCTTC
CASSASGLGDGYTF
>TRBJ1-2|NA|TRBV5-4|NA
TGTGCCAGCAGCTGGGGGGGAAGCGGCTACACCTTC
CASSWGGSGYTF
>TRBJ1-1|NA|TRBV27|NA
TGTGCCAGCAGTTTAACAGGCATGAACACTGAAGCTTTCTTT
CASSLTGMNTEAFF
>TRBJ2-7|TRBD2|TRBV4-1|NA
TGCGCCAGCAGCATTGGACTAGCCTACGAGCAGTACTTC
CASSIGLAYEQYF
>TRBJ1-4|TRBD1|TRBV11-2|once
TGTGCCAGCAGCCTGGGGATGGGACAGAATGAAAAACTGTTTTTT
CASSLGMGQNEKLFF
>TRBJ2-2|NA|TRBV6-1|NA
TGTGCCAGCAGTGACAGGGACACCGGGGAGCTGTTTTTT
CASSDRDTGELFF
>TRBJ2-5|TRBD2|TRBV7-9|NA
TGTGCCAGCAGCTCTAGGGGACTAGCGGGAACGATTCAAGAGACCCAGTACTTC
CASSSRGLAGTIQETQYF
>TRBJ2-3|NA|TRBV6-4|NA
TGTGCCAGCAGTGACTCTGAACAGGGCAGCACAGATACGCAGTATTTT
CASSDSEQGSTDTQYF
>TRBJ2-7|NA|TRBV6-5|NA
TGTGCCAGCAGATTCACGACGGGAACCTCCTACGAGCAGTACTTC
CASRFTTGTSYEQYF
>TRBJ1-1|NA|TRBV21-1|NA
TGTGCCAGCAGCGTAAGGCAGGGGAACACTGAAGCTTTCTTT
CASSVRQGNTEAFF
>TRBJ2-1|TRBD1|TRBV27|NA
TGTGCCAGCAGCCTCCCGGGACAGGGGATCGCTGAGCAGTTCTTC
CASSLPGQGIAEQFF
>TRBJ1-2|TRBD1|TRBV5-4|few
TGTGCCAGCACCGGACAGGGGGGCGGAGGCTACACCTTC
CASTGQGGGGYTF
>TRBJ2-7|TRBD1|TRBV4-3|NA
TGCGCCAGCAGCCAAGGTGTAGGACAGGTGGCTGGGTTCTACGAGCAGTACTTC
CASSQGVGQVAGFYEQYF
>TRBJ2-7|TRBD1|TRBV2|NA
TGTGCCAGCAGTGCATTTGGGGACAGGGAAACTTACGAGCAGTACTTC
CASSAFGDRETYEQYF